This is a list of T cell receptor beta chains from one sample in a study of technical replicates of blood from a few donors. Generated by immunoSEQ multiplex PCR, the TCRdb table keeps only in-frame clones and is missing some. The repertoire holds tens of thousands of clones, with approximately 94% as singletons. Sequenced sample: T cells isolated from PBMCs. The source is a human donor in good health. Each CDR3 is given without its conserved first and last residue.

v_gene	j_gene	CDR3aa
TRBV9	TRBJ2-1	ASSFGQGQEQF
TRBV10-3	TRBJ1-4	AISEDRDNEKLF
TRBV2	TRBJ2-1	ASPVGTSGSYEQF
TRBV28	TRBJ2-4	ASRGQGINIQY
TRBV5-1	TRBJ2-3	ASRPGLNTDTQY
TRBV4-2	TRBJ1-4	ASSQEGNRVEEKLF
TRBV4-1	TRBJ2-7	ASSLPLKGQGSYEQY
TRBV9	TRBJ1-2	ASSASGRGGYT
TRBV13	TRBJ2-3	ASSPDFSRANTTDTQY
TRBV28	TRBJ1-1	ASSWAKNTEAF
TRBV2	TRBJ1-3	ASSDGHYSGNTIY
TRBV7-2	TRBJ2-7	ASSFYLAGGANEQY
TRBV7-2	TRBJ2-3	ASSWLKVTSGSWSDTQY
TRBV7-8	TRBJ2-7	ASSLVIRGISYEQY
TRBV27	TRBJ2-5	ASSPISGSYETQY
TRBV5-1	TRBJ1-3	ASSPGQLHSGNTIY
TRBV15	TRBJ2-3	ATSRSSGSTDTQY
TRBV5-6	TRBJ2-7	ASSLTAGGPQY
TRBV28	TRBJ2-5	ASIDDREETQY
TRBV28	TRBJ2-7	ASSTILAVQPYEQY
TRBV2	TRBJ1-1	ASRKTENTEAF
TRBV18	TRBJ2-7	ASSPSGSSYEQY
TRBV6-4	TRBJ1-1	ASSPQPGTGLVAF
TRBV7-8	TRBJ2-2	ASSLKRELAGELF
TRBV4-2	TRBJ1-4	ASSQVRQLREKLF
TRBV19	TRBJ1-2	ASTYRATTKYGYT
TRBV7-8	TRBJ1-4	ASSFYTATNEKLF
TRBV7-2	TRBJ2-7	ASSLRGLGRRMYEQY
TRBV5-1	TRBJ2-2	ASRETSGKVGELF
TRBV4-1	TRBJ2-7	ASSPLAGEWYEQY
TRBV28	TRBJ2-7	ASSYRDSGYEQY
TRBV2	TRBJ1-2	ASRDTGYGYT
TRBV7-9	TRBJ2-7	ASSLAGGLDEQY
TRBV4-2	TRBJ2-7	ASSQGSGQGNEQY
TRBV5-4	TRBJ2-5	ASSLAGRAQETQY
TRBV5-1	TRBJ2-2	ASSFHQGTGELF
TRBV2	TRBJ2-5	ASKDRGPETQY
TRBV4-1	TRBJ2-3	ASSHPRDGVTDTQY
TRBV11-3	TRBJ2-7	ASSFQNYEQY
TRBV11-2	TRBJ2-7	ASSLSGRMSEQY
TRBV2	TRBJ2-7	ASSRRGRDEQY
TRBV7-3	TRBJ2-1	ASSYSGSSYNEQF
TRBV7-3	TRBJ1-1	ASSFRDRTEAF
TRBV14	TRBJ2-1	ASSQLSIGGEQF
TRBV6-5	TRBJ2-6	ARYMPRSGANVLT
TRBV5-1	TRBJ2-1	ASRAGPSSYNEQF
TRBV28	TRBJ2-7	ASRGLAGGSSYEQY
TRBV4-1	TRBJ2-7	ASSKTSGTSYEQY